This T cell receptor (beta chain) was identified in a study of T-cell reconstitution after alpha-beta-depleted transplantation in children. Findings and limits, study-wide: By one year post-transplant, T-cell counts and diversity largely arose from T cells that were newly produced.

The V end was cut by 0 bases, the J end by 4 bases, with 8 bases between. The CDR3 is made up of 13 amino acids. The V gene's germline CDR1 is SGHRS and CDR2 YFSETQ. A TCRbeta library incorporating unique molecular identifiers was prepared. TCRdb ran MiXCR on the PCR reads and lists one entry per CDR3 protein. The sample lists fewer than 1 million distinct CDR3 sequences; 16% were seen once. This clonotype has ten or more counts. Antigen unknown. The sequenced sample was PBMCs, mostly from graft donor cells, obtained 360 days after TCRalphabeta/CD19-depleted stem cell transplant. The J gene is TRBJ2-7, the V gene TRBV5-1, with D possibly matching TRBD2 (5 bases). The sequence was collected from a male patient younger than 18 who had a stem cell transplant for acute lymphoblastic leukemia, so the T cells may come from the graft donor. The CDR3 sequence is CASSLERVYEQYF. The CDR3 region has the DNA TGCGCCAGCAGCTTGGAGAGGGTGTACGAGCAGTACTTC.